The next 3 T cell receptor beta chains were all read from a single sample in a study of Graves' ophthalmopathy and Graves' hyperthyroidism. TCR beta CDR3 regions were amplified from RNA transcripts. HTBI-primed first-round RT-PCR preceded second-round multiplex PCR. MiXCR was run by TCRdb on the multiplex PCR reads, yielding one entry per CDR3 protein. The sample holds around 1,200,000 distinct CDR3 sequences, 35% to 40% seen once. Sequences were obtained from peripheral blood or thyroid tissue (not recorded which). These TCRs come from an adult man with Graves' hyperthyroidism.

This clonotype was seen many times. The chain combines TRBV19 with TRBJ2-5; D is ambiguous. Germline CDR1 LNHDA, CDR2 SQIVND (reference sequence). This CDR3 contains 14 residues. Trimming left V 3 bases short and J 5 bases short, with 13 bases between. The CDR3 sequence: CASSINKVSETQYF. The CDR3 DNA is TGTGCCAGTAGTATTAACAAGGTTTCGGAGACCCAGTACTTC. The full variable domain, completed using reference TRBV19 and TRBJ2-5, is DGGITQSPKYLFRKEGQNVTLSCEQNLNHDAMYWYRQDPGQGLRLIYYSQIVNDFQKGDIAEGYSVSREKKESFPLTVTSAQKNPTAFYLCASSINKVSETQYFGPGTRLLVL.

This clonotype has a count of ten or more. This chain uses TRBV20-1 with TRBJ1-2; D remains unclear. CDR1 and CDR2 (germline): DFQATT, SNEGSKA (reference sequence). The V end lost 2 bases, the J end lost 1 base, and 5 bases lay between the germline ends. This CDR3 region has 12 residues. The DNA for the CDR3 is TGCAGTGCTAGATTCAGTAACTATGGCTACACCTTC. As protein: CSARFSNYGYTF.

This clonotype was counted at least ten times. The chain links TRBV7-9 to TRBJ2-5, with a tentative D call TRBD1 (5 bases). Trimming took off 2 bases at V and 1 base at J, with 8 bases between the two ends. The CDR3 totals 14 residues. Germline CDR1 and CDR2: SEHNR and FQNEAQ (reference sequence). The CDR3 DNA reads TGTGCCAGCAGCTTAATGACAGCCCAAGAGACCCAGTACTTC. Protein sequence: CASSLMTAQETQYF. Based on the CDR3 plus reference TRBV7-9 and TRBJ2-5, the full variable domain is DTGVSQNPRHKITKRGQNVTFRCDPISEHNRLYWYRQTLGQGPEFLTYFQNEAQLEKSRLLSDRFSAERPKGSFSTLEIQRTEQGDSAMYLCASSLMTAQETQYFGPGTRLLVL.